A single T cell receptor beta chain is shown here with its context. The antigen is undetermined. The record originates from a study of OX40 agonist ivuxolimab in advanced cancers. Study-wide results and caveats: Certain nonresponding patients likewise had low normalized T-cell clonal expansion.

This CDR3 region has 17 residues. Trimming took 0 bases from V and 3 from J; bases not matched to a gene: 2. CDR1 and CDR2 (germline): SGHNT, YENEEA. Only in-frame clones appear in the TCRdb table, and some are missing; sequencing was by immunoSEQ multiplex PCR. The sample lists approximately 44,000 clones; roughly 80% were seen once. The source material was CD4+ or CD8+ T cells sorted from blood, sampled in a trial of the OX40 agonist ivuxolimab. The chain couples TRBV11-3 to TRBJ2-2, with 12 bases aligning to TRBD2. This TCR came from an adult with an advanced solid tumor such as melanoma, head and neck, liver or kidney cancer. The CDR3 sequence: CASSLDASGRDTGELFF. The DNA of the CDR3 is TGTGCCAGCAGCTTAGACGCTAGCGGGAGGGACACCGGGGAGCTGTTTTTT.